This T cell receptor beta chain was identified in a study of human T cells and chemical hapten exposure. Study-wide context: Across the whole study, which lasted 20 to 30 weeks, patients were given diphenylcyclopropenone on the scalp once a week. Mostly female patients had alopecia areata, totalis or universalis.

TCRdb called the RACE reads again in MiXCR, with one record for every CDR3 protein. The sample yields around 160,000 distinct CDR3 sequences, about 14% seen once. Time point denoted: patch test 1, 2 weeks after DPC sensitization. The treatment is: therapeutic diphenylcyclopropenone sensitization with weekly scalp DPC. The table lists this clonotype with a few counts. Germline CDR1 and CDR2: SGHNT and YYREEE (reference sequence). The CDR3 consists of 16 residues. V gave up 1 base and J gave up 2 bases, with 14 bases separating them. The source material was whole blood, sampled in connection with sensitization to the hapten diphenylcyclopropenone (DPC). This chain uses TRBV5-4 with TRBJ2-3, with TRBD2 as a possible D gene (5 bases). This TCR came from a woman aged 25 to 39 with alopecia areata. Some clones in this sample may be carry-over from other donors' samples. CDR3 nucleotide sequence: TGTGCCAGCAGCTTGAGTAGAGGGCAGTCCACAGATACGCAGTATTTT. Amino acid sequence: CASSLSRGQSTDTQYF.